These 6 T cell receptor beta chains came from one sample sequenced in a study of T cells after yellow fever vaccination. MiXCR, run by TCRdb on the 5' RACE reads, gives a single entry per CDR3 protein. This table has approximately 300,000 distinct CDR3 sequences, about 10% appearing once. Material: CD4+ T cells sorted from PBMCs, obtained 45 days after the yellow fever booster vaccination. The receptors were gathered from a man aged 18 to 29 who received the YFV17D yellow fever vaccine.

CDR3 nucleotides: TGTGCCAGCAGTGAAAAGGGGCGTTGGAGTCAGCCCCAGCATTTT. It specifies CASSEKGRWSQPQHF. The chain links TRBV2 to TRBJ1-5; possibly TRBD1 for D (5 bases). Trimming left V 2 bases short and J 6 bases short, with 14 bases between. This CDR3 has 15 residues. CDR1 is SNHLY and CDR2 is FYNNEI in the germline V gene.

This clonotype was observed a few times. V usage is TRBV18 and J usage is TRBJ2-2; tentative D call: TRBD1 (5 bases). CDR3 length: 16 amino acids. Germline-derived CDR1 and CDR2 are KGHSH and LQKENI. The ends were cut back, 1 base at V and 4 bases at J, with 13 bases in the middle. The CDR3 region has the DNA TGTGCCAGCTCACCACTGTCGCCTCAGGGCACCGGGGAGCTGTTTTTT. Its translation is CASSPLSPQGTGELFF.

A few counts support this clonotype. The CDR3 nucleotides are TGTGCCAGCAGTTACCTAGGGGGCTACGAGCAGTACTTC. This gives the protein CASSYLGGYEQYF. The chain combines TRBV6-6 with TRBJ2-7; a possible D gene is TRBD1 (6 bases). CDR3 length: 13 residues. Germline lookup yields CDR1 MNHNY and CDR2 SVGAGI (reference sequence). Trimming cost V 2 bases and J 3 bases, with 8 bases left between them.

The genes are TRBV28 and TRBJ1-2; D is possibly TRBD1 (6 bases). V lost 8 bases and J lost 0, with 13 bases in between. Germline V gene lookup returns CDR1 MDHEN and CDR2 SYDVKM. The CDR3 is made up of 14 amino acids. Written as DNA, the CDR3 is TGTGCCAGCGGCGGGGACACAGCTAACTATGGCTACACCTTC. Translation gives CASGGDTANYGYTF.

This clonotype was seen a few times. CDR3 protein: CASSYSVGRETQYF. In nucleotides, the CDR3 is TGTGCCAGCAGTTACTCGGTCGGGAGGGAGACCCAGTACTTC. The chain recombines TRBV6-6 with TRBJ2-5; 7 bases fit TRBD2. Germline V CDR1 and CDR2: MNHNY, SVGAGI (reference sequence). The length of the CDR3 is 14 residues. The trim removed 0 bases at V and 5 bases at J, leaving 3 bases unmatched.

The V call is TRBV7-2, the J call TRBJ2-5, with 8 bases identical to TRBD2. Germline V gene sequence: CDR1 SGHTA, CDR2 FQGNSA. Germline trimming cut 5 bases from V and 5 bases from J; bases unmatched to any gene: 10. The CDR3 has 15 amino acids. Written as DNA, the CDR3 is TGTGCCAGCAGCCGGACCCGGGGGGGCGGGGAGACCCAGTACTTC. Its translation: CASSRTRGGGETQYF. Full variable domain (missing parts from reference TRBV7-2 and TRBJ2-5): GAGVSQSPSNKVTEKGKDVELRCDPISGHTALYWYRQSLGQGLEFLIYFQGNSAPDKSGLPSDRFSAERTGGSVSTLTIQRTQQEDSAVYLCASSRTRGGGETQYFGPGTRLLVL.